This T cell receptor beta chain is drawn from a study of shared clonotypes between healthy human individuals. Healthy HIV-negative adults with no recent acute infections or vaccinations were recruited as donors. Assay used: immunoSEQ multiplex PCR; TCRdb lists only in-frame clones, some missing. The table lists roughly 2.2 million clones, more than 85% of them singletons. This receptor was identified in a man younger than 35 in good health. Some clones in this sample may be carry-over from other donors' samples. Specimen: naive CD4+ T cells from PBMCs. The subset denotes: CD45RA+ positively selected.

CDR3 protein: CASSLYTSYNEQFF. For the CDR3, the DNA is TGCGCCAGCAGCCTATACACTAGCTACAATGAGCAGTTCTTC. J is TRBJ2-1 and V is TRBV5-1; maybe TRBD2 (5 bases). This CDR3 contains 14 residues. Germline loops: CDR1 SGHRS, CDR2 YFSETQ. Trimming took 4 bases from V and 3 from J, leaving 11 bases between them. Drawing the rest from reference TRBV5-1 and TRBJ2-1, the complete variable domain is KAGVTQTPRYLIKTRGQQVTLSCSPISGHRSVSWYQQTPGQGLQFLFEYFSETQRNKGNFPGRFSGRQFSNSRSEMNVSTLELGDSALYLCASSLYTSYNEQFFGPGTRLTVL.